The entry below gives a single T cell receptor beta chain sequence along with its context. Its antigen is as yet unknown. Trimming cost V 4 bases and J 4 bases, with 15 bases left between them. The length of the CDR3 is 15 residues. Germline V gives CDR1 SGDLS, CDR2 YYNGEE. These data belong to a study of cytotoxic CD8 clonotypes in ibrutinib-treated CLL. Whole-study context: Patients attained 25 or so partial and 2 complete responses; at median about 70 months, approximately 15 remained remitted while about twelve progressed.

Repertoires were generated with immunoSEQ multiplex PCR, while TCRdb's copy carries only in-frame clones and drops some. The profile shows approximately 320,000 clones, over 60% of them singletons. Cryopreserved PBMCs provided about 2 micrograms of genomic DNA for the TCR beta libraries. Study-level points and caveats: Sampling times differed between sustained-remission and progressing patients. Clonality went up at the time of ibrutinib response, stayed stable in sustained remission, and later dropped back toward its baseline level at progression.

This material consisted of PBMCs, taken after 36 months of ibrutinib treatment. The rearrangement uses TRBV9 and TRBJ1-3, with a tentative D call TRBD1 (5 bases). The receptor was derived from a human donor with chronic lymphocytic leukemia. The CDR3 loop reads CASSPWGTSGNTIYF. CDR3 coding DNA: TGTGCCAGCAGCCCATGGGGGACCTCAGGAAACACCATATATTTT.